A single sample is the source of the 19 T cell receptor beta chains below, sequenced in a study of vaccination and CD4 T cells after COVID-19. The Oncomine TCR Beta short-read assay sequenced DNA from cultured CD4+ T cells. TCRdb reprocessed the PCR reads via MiXCR and lists one record per CDR3 protein. This table has about 12,000 distinct CDR3 sequences, around a third appearing once. These receptors have no identified antigens. Treatment reported: roughly 10-day PBMC culture with coronavirus spike peptide pools or control peptides (ViraFEST assay). The specimen was CD4+ T cells from blood, cultured in vitro, collected before SARS-CoV-2 vaccination. The receptors come from a human donor who received a COVID-19 vaccine.

This clonotype was counted a few times. This chain joins TRBV20-1 and TRBJ2-3, with D possibly TRBD2 on 6 matching bases. Germline loops: CDR1 DFQATT, CDR2 SNEGSKA (reference sequence). The CDR3 sequence is 14 residues long. V gave up 0 bases and J gave up 1 base, with 8 bases separating them. The CDR3 nucleotides are TGCAGTGCTAGAGATCCGGGGGGCACAGATACGCAGTATTTT. It encodes CSARDPGGTDTQYF.

The genes are TRBV10-3 and TRBJ2-2; TRBD1 aligns across 8 bases. J was trimmed by 3 bases and V by 2 bases; bases with no gene match: 2. Germline V CDR1 and CDR2: ENHRY, SYGVKD. This CDR3 comprises 15 residues. CDR3 nucleotides: TGTGCCATCAGTGAGCCGACAGGGGACACCGGGGAGCTGTTTTTT. Amino acid sequence: CAISEPTGDTGELFF.

The rearrangement links TRBV20-1 to TRBJ1-1; D perhaps matches TRBD1 (5 bases). V dropped 4 bases and J dropped 7 bases, with 13 bases sitting between them. The CDR3 has 12 residues. CDR1 and CDR2 (germline): DFQATT, SNEGSKA (reference sequence). This CDR3 is CSAMRGGGEAFF. CDR3 DNA sequence: TGCAGTGCTATGAGGGGCGGGGGTGAAGCTTTCTTT.

The chain couples TRBV5-1 to TRBJ2-7, with TRBD1 identical over 11 bases. The CDR3 runs 14 residues. Germline assignment: CDR1 SGHRS and CDR2 YFSETQ. The ends lost 4 bases at V and 3 bases at J; junction bases unmatched: 3. The DNA of the CDR3 is TGCGCCAGCAGCACCGGGACAGGGGGCTACGAGCAGTACTTC. It is translated as CASSTGTGGYEQYF.

This chain connects TRBV9 to TRBJ1-2; D uncertain. The CDR3 has 13 residues. Germline CDR1 is SGDLS and CDR2 is YYNGEE. Trimming pared 0 bases from V and 4 bases from J, leaving 7 bases between. The CDR3 loop reads CASSVAPTYGYTF. CDR3 bases: TGTGCCAGCAGCGTAGCCCCCACCTATGGCTACACCTTC.

The chain couples TRBV25-1 to TRBJ1-2; possibly TRBD1 for D (5 bases). The CDR3 is 15 residues long. Germline-derived CDR1 and CDR2 are MGHDK and SYGVNS. Trimming pared 2 bases from V and 7 bases from J, leaving 17 bases between. This CDR3 is CASSEMGRAGVGYTF. CDR3 bases: TGTGCCAGCAGTGAAATGGGCAGGGCGGGGGTTGGCTACACCTTC.

The gene calls are TRBV12-3 or TRBV12-4 and TRBJ2-1, with 11 bases fitting TRBD2. This CDR3 comprises 15 residues. Losses at the gene ends were 5 bases for V and 8 bases for J; bases not matched to a gene: 8. The CDR3 DNA is TGTGCCAGCAGTCCAATTAGCGGGGGGGCCTATGAGCAGTTCTTC. Amino acid sequence: CASSPISGGAYEQFF.

The V gene is TRBV7-2, the J gene TRBJ2-7; 10 nucleotides align to TRBD1. V lost 1 base and J lost 0; bases outside the gene matches: 9. Germline CDR1 and CDR2: SGHTA and FQGNSA. This CDR3 is built from 18 residues. The CDR3 spells CASSLVGTGVGGSYEQYF. As DNA, the CDR3 is TGTGCCAGCAGCTTAGTAGGGACAGGGGTGGGAGGCTCCTACGAGCAGTACTTC.

This sequence joins TRBV7-9 and TRBJ1-2, with D unresolved. V shed 4 bases and J shed 4 bases, with 7 bases lying between them. CDR3 length equals 12 residues. Germline lookup yields CDR1 SEHNR and CDR2 FQNEAQ (reference sequence). The CDR3: CASSSEGYGYTF. The CDR3 nucleotides read TGTGCCAGCAGCTCTGAAGGCTATGGCTACACCTTC.

The rearrangement uses TRBV12-3 or TRBV12-4 and TRBJ1-2; a weak D match, TRBD1 (6 bases). The CDR3 loop spans 15 amino acids. V lost 6 bases and J lost 8, with 22 bases in between. The chain's CDR3 is CASSPTNRDRGGYTF. CDR3 in DNA: TGTGCCAGCAGCCCCACGAACAGGGATCGAGGGGGCTACACCTTC.

This clonotype turned up a few times. The chain combines TRBV6-1 with TRBJ1-4; 7 nucleotides match TRBD1. The length of the CDR3 is 18 residues. Germline CDR1 is MNHNS and CDR2 is SASEGT. With 5 bases clipped from V and 0 bases from J, the junction kept 12 bases outside the gene matches. CDR3 loop: CASSPWTGLRSTNEKLFF. DNA for the CDR3: TGTGCCAGCAGTCCTTGGACAGGACTTCGCTCAACTAATGAAAAACTGTTTTTT.

This clonotype was seen only a few times. The chain recombines TRBV7-9 with TRBJ2-3; D is uncertain. The CDR3 is 15 residues long. CDR1 is SEHNR, CDR2 FQNEAQ, per germline (reference sequence). V shed 5 bases and J shed 5 bases, with 17 bases lying between them. For the CDR3, the DNA is TGTGCCAGCAGCCTACCCCTCGGAGTGGAAGATACGCAGTATTTT. Its translation: CASSLPLGVEDTQYF.

This rearrangement joins TRBV11-3 to TRBJ2-3; D uncertain. CDR1 is SGHNT, CDR2 YENEEA, per germline. Between the trimmed V and J ends, which lost 6 bases and 4 bases, there was a span of 5 bases. CDR3 size: 11 residues. This chain's CDR3 is CASSSSDTQYF. DNA of the CDR3: TGTGCCAGCAGTTCCTCAGATACGCAGTATTTT.

This chain links TRBV12-2 with TRBJ2-3; the table names TRBD2, a call not compared with the DNA. TRBV12-2 is flagged as a pseudogene. The CDR3 has 17 residues. The CDR3 DNA follows: TGTGCACCCCGCTTACAAGTTCCAGCGGGGAGGAAAGATACGCAGTATTTT. Translation: CAPRLQVPAGRKDTQYF.

The rearrangement links TRBV14 to TRBJ1-2, with D perhaps TRBD1 (6 bases). V lost 0 bases and J lost 7, with 9 bases in between. Germline V gene data show CDR1 as SGHDN and CDR2 as FVKESK. The CDR3 consists of 13 residues. As DNA, the CDR3 is TGTGCCAGCAGCCAAGAATACAGGGCTGGCTACACCTTC. It encodes CASSQEYRAGYTF.

The rearrangement uses TRBV5-5 and TRBJ1-6; D is uncertain. The CDR3 runs 15 residues. Looked up from germline, CDR1 is SGHKS and CDR2 is YYEKEE (reference sequence). V lost 4 bases, J lost 5 bases, and 13 bases lay in between. The CDR3: CASSRHSGDNSPLHF. As DNA, the CDR3 is TGTGCCAGCAGCCGACACAGTGGGGATAATTCACCCCTCCACTTT. The variable domain in full, with the rest retrieved from reference TRBV5-5 and TRBJ1-6, is DAGVTQSPTHLIKTRGQQVTLRCSPISGHKSVSWYQQVLGQGPQFIFQYYEKEERGRGNFPDRFSARQFPNYSSELNVNALLLGDSALYLCASSRHSGDNSPLHFGNGTRLTVT.

This chain joins TRBV27 and TRBJ2-3; 7 bases line up with TRBD2. Germline lookup yields CDR1 MNHEY and CDR2 SMNVEV (reference sequence). The CDR3 sequence is 20 residues long. Trimming took 4 bases from V and 2 from J; bases not matched to a gene: 21. The CDR3 coding sequence is TGTGCCAGCAGTTCAGGCCCACGGATTCCGGGACTACCCTTCACAGATACGCAGTATTTT. Translation gives CASSSGPRIPGLPFTDTQYF.

The chain carries TRBV10-2 and TRBJ1-2; D is uncertain. The germline gives CDR1 WSHSY, CDR2 SAAADI. Trimming removed 2 bases at V and 8 bases at J, with 12 bases between. This CDR3 comprises 13 residues. The DNA of the CDR3 is TGCGCCAGCAGTGAGGGAGCTAGGAAGGGCTACACCTTC. Translation gives CASSEGARKGYTF.

The V and J genes are TRBV6-1 and TRBJ2-5; D call uncertain. CDR1 and CDR2 from the germline V gene are MNHNS and SASEGT. The CDR3 is made up of 13 amino acids. V lost 2 bases and J 3 bases, leaving 7 bases between the germline ends. CDR3 DNA: TGTGCCAGCAGTGAACTGGAGAAAGAGACCCAGTACTTC. This codes for CASSELEKETQYF.